The rows below give T cell receptor beta chains drawn from one sample of a study of patients and donors after allogeneic stem cell transplantation. MiXCR was run by TCRdb on the RT-PCR reads, yielding one entry per CDR3 protein. The sample consists of about 160,000 distinct CDR3 sequences, 25% to 35% of them appearing once. The sequencing sample was made of blood, either unsorted or a sorted T cell fraction (not recorded which). These receptors came from a human donor who was either an allogeneic HSCT recipient or a stem cell or donor lymphocyte infusion donor (not recorded which). It is not recorded whose cells these are; they may come from a transplant donor. The CDR3 runs from the conserved cysteine through the conserved F or W. A D gene is named only where the DNA matches it firmly. For some rows the clone size is stated as once, few or many, or as a class when expanded; others skip it.

TRBD1 | TRBJ2-7 | few | TRBV5-1 | TGCGCCAGCAGACGGGGACAGATCTACGAGCAGTACTTC | CASRRGQIYEQYF
. | TRBJ2-7 | . | TRBV9 | TGTGCCAGCAGCCCGGGGGTAGCCTACGAGCAGTACTTC | CASSPGVAYEQYF
. | TRBJ1-2 | . | TRBV28 | TGTGCCAGCAGTTTCAAGCCAGATCCTATCTATGGCTACACCTTC | CASSFKPDPIYGYTF
. | TRBJ1-6 | . | TRBV11-3 | TGTGCCAGCAGCCAAGAGCGTAATTCACCCCTCCACTTT | CASSQERNSPLHF
TRBD1 | TRBJ2-4 | . | TRBV3-1 | TGTGCCAGCAGCCAGGGACAGAACATTCAGTACTTC | CASSQGQNIQYF
. | TRBJ2-2 | . | TRBV29-1 | TGCAGCGTTGAACGGAACACCGGGGAGCTGTTTTTT | CSVERNTGELFF
TRBD1 | TRBJ1-5 | many | TRBV18 | TGTGCCAGCTCACCAATGAGGTTACAGGGGAGCAATCAGCCCCAGCATTTT | CASSPMRLQGSNQPQHF
TRBD1 | TRBJ2-1 | few | TRBV27 | TGTGCCAGCAGTTTAGGCACAGGGGTTGGGAATGAGCAGTTCTTC | CASSLGTGVGNEQFF
. | TRBJ1-4 | . | TRBV15 | TGTGCCACCAGCAGAGTTAGAGGCCCTGAAAATGAAAAACTGTTTTTT | CATSRVRGPENEKLFF
. | TRBJ2-5 | . | TRBV25-1 | TGTGCCAGCAGTGAAGCCCGACTTGGAGAGACCCAGTACTTC | CASSEARLGETQYF
. | TRBJ1-6 | few | TRBV28 | TGTGCCAGCAGCCTGAGGGGGAGGTTTGATTCACCCCTCCACTTT | CASSLRGRFDSPLHF
TRBD2 | TRBJ2-7 | few | TRBV12-3/TRBV12-4 | TGTGCCAGCAGTTTAGTAGTAGCGGGAGTAGGGGAGCAGTACTTC | CASSLVVAGVGEQYF
. | TRBJ2-7 | many | TRBV20-1 | TGCAGTGCTAGTTTATACCGCTACGAGCAGTACTTC | CSASLYRYEQYF
. | TRBJ1-2 | many | TRBV27 | TGTGCCAGCAGCCTAGCAGGGCTGGGCTATGGCTACACCTTC | CASSLAGLGYGYTF
. | TRBJ1-5 | . | TRBV7-9 | TGTGCCAGCAGCTTAGATGCCAGCAATCAGCCCCAGCATTTT | CASSLDASNQPQHF
TRBD2 | TRBJ2-7 | few | TRBV4-3 | TGCGCCAGCAGCCAAGCACTAGCGGGAGTATATTCTCCGGAGTACTTC | CASSQALAGVYSPEYF
TRBD2 | TRBJ2-1 | . | TRBV29-1 | TGCAGCGTTGTTCCTAGCGGGAGCTACAATGAGCAGTTCTTC | CSVVPSGSYNEQFF
. | TRBJ2-7 | . | TRBV25-1 | TGTGCCAGCAGGGACATCGCCTACGAGCAGTACTTC | CASRDIAYEQYF
. | TRBJ1-2 | few | TRBV7-2 | TGTGCCAGCAGCTTAGGTGGACATCCGGGTGGCTACACCTTC | CASSLGGHPGGYTF
TRBD1 | TRBJ2-7 | few | TRBV12-3/TRBV12-4 | TGTGCCAGCAGCCTGAACTTTGGGACAGTCGAGCAGTACTTC | CASSLNFGTVEQYF
TRBD1 | TRBJ2-3 | . | TRBV5-6 | TGTGCCAGCAGCTCGGTTGGGGACAGGGTCACAGATACGCAGTATTTT | CASSSVGDRVTDTQYF
TRBD1 | TRBJ2-3 | once | TRBV20-1 | TGCAGTGCTAGCGCAGGGGGCAAAGATACGCAGTATTTT | CSASAGGKDTQYF
. | TRBJ2-2 | few | TRBV11-3 | TGTGCCAGCAGCCCGCGACTAGCCGGGGAGCTGTTTTTT | CASSPRLAGELFF
TRBD1 | TRBJ2-7 | few | TRBV4-1 | TGCGCCAGCAGCCAATGGTCGGGACAGGGGGGGTACGAGCAGTACTTC | CASSQWSGQGGYEQYF
. | TRBJ1-6 | many | TRBV20-1 | TGCAGTGCTACCACAGGTTCCTATAATTCACCCCTCCACTTT | CSATTGSYNSPLHF
. | TRBJ2-2 | . | TRBV6-2/TRBV6-3 | TGTGCCAGCAGTTACTCGCCGCGGGCCGGGGAGCTGTTTTTT | CASSYSPRAGELFF
. | TRBJ2-7 | . | TRBV20-1 | TGCAGTGCTAGAGATCTCCGGTCCCTCGAGGAGCAGTACTTC | CSARDLRSLEEQYF
. | TRBJ1-5 | few | TRBV20-1 | TGCAGTGCTAGAAGAACCACGGATCAGCCCCAGCATTTT | CSARRTTDQPQHF
. | TRBJ2-7 | few | TRBV25-1 | TGTGCCAGCAGGCGGGACGCTTCCTACGAGCAGTACTTC | CASRRDASYEQYF
. | TRBJ2-5 | few | TRBV7-8 | TGTGCCAGCAGCTTAGTGGTTAGACGCGTCCAAGAGACCCAGTACTTC | CASSLVVRRVQETQYF
TRBD2 | TRBJ2-2 | . | TRBV6-2/TRBV6-3 | TGTGCCAGCATGATAGCGGGTATCGGGGAGCTGTTTTTT | CASMIAGIGELFF